One and the same sample provided the 9 T cell receptor beta chains below, sequenced in a study of cytomegalovirus exposure and HLA in healthy donors. Primers: 60 Vbeta forward and 13 Jbeta reverse. This table comes from immunoSEQ multiplex PCR, and its TCRdb copy is limited to in-frame clones, with some not included. The sample includes 150,000 to 200,000 clones, more than 70% of them seen just once. Sequences were obtained from PBMCs. The source of these receptors is a boy aged 2 to 9 in good health and CMV-seronegative.

This clone has just one count. J is TRBJ1-2 and V is TRBV7-9; TRBD1 agrees at 9 bases. J was trimmed by 5 bases and V by 0 bases; bases with no gene match: 13. Germline CDR1 is SEHNR and CDR2 is FQNEAQ (reference sequence). The CDR3 extends over 18 amino acids. The CDR3 DNA reads as TGTGCCAGCAGCTTAGCGAGGGACAGGGCCGGGATAGGATATGGCTACACCTTC. Its translation is CASSLARDRAGIGYGYTF.

The genes are TRBV2 and TRBJ2-2; 7 bases line up with TRBD1. The ends lost 7 bases at V and 5 bases at J; junction bases unmatched: 13. Germline CDR1 and CDR2: SNHLY and FYNNEI. The length of the CDR3 is 16 residues. The DNA of the CDR3 is TGTGCCAGCAAACTGGACCTGGGACAGAGTACCGGGGAGCTGTTTTTT. Protein product: CASKLDLGQSTGELFF.

The V gene is TRBV11-1, the J gene TRBJ1-1; no definite D call. V lost 5 bases to trimming and J lost 4 bases, with 11 bases between them. The germline V gene encodes CDR1 SGHAT and CDR2 FQDESV (reference sequence). This CDR3 has 13 residues. Written as DNA, the CDR3 is TGTGCCAGCAGCACAAGAAGGAGCACTGAAGCTTTCTTT. Translation gives CASSTRRSTEAFF.

The chain has TRBV5-1 and TRBJ2-3; D is unresolved. The CDR3 loop spans 14 amino acids. Germline loops: CDR1 SGHRS, CDR2 YFSETQ. V was shortened by 4 bases and J by 2 bases, with 11 bases between the two germline ends. The CDR3 loop reads CASSGPQHTDTQYF. The CDR3, as DNA: TGCGCCAGCAGCGGTCCTCAACACACAGATACGCAGTATTTT.

This sequence joins TRBV4-1 and TRBJ2-7, with a tentative D call TRBD2 (6 bases). Trimming stripped 3 bases from V and 1 base from J, with 13 bases between. Looked up from germline, CDR1 is MGHRA and CDR2 is YSYEKL. The CDR3 runs 15 residues. The CDR3 reads CASSHPGGNSYEQYF. CDR3 DNA sequence: TGCGCCAGCAGCCACCCGGGCGGGAATTCCTACGAGCAGTACTTC.

CDR3 in DNA: TGTGCCAGCAGCTCCGGGGGGGACTTGAGAACCGGGGAGCTGTTTTTT. Encoded protein: CASSSGGDLRTGELFF. V usage is TRBV9 and J usage is TRBJ2-2, with 8 bases identical to TRBD2. CDR1 is SGDLS and CDR2 is YYNGEE in the germline V gene. V dropped 4 bases and J dropped 5; count of bases not matched to a gene: 10. This CDR3 region has 16 residues.

V usage is TRBV18 and J usage is TRBJ1-1; 10 nucleotides match TRBD1. The CDR3 sequence is 16 residues long. The germline V gene encodes CDR1 KGHSH and CDR2 LQKENI. With V trimmed by 4 bases and J by 2 bases, 7 bases remained unmatched. This CDR3 is CASSHIGQGVNTEAFF. CDR3 sequence (DNA): TGTGCCAGCTCACACATCGGACAGGGGGTCAACACTGAAGCTTTCTTT.

The chain combines TRBV5-4 with TRBJ2-5; 7 positions match TRBD1. The J call is doubtful: the DNA matches TRBJ2-7 better. Per the germline V gene, CDR1 is SGHNT and CDR2 is YYREEE (reference sequence). The CDR3 has 14 residues. This chain's CDR3 is CASSLTGNAYEQYF. Written as DNA, the CDR3 is TGTGCCAGCAGTTTGACAGGGAACGCCTACGAGCAGTACTTC.

This chain links TRBV19 with TRBJ2-7, with D hard to call. Trimming stripped 2 bases from V and 7 bases from J, with 15 bases between. The CDR3 consists of 14 residues. From germline, CDR1 is LNHDA and CDR2 SQIVND (reference sequence). Here the CDR3 reads CASSIFPERGEQYF. The CDR3 region has the DNA TGTGCCAGTAGTATATTTCCAGAACGAGGAGAGCAGTACTTC.